One and the same sample provided the 25 T cell receptor beta chains below, sequenced in a study of breast tumors, draining lymph nodes, adjacent tissues. Axillary draining lymph nodes of breast cancer patients supplied the node samples. MiXCR was run by TCRdb on the multiplex PCR reads, yielding one entry per CDR3 protein. The sample has about 230,000 distinct CDR3 sequences; about 34% are singletons. The sequenced sample consisted of axillary lymph node tissue. The origin of the receptors is a female donor with breast cancer. Some clones in this sample may be carry-over from other donors' samples.

The chain has TRBV12-5 and TRBJ2-1; 12 bases are a match to TRBD2. The CDR3 is made up of 18 amino acids. V was pared by 0 bases and J by 8 bases, with 11 bases of the junction left unmatched. The germline CDR1 and CDR2 sequences are LGHNT and FRNRAP. This CDR3 reads CASGLVLAGGFVGHEQFF. The CDR3 DNA follows: TGTGCTAGTGGTTTGGTGCTAGCGGGGGGGTTTGTAGGCCATGAGCAGTTCTTC.

A note on this clonotype: Likely a read error: the CDR3 ends without its conserved phenylalanine or tryptophan. No DNA is shown, since the ends of the CDR3 on it are uncertain; the CDR3 is the one TCRdb lists. This chain connects TRBV7-2 to TRBJ2-3; no check of the table's D call, TRBD1, against the DNA was made. The CDR3 spans 14 amino acids, including both terminal residues. Germline V gene data show CDR1 as SGHTA and CDR2 as FQGNSA. The CDR3 region is CASSGTAYTDTQYL.

This clonotype was seen at least ten times. The chain joins TRBV7-2 to TRBJ2-3; TRBD2 might be the D (6 bases). The CDR3 length is 16 residues. V lost 6 bases to trimming and J lost 0 bases, with 16 bases between them. Germline CDR1 is SGHTA and CDR2 is FQGNSA. The CDR3 loop reads CASSRLGGASTDTQYF. CDR3 in DNA: TGTGCCAGCAGTCGCCTCGGCGGGGCTAGCACAGATACGCAGTATTTT.

This chain links TRBV7-4 with TRBJ2-5; the match to TRBD1 covers 10 bases. The CDR3 spans 15 residues. The V and J ends lost 2 bases and 6 bases, in that order; junction bases with no gene match: 6. Germline V gene lookup returns CDR1 SGHVT and CDR2 SQSDAQ. The CDR3 DNA reads as TGTGCCAGCAGCTTAATGAGGACAGGGGGGCAGACCCAGTACTTC. This encodes CASSLMRTGGQTQYF.

Concerning this clonotype itself: The junction departs from germline at one end; a sequencing error may be responsible. The chain has TRBV6-5 and TRBJ1-6; D not certain. The CDR3 runs to 14 residues. CDR1 and CDR2 from the germline V gene are MNHEY and SVGAGI. The CDR3 protein is CASSHSNSNSPLHF. The CDR3, as DNA: TGTGCCAGCAGTCACTCGAATTCTAATTCACCCCTCCACTTT.

This clonotype has ten or more counts. The rearrangement uses TRBV7-9 and TRBJ2-7; 8 nucleotides match TRBD2. Germline V lookup: CDR1 SEHNR, CDR2 FQNEAQ (reference sequence). The CDR3 consists of 15 residues. Unmatched junction bases numbered 7, after V lost 5 bases and J lost 1 base. This CDR3 reads CASSDPSGSSYEQYF. Written as DNA, the CDR3 is TGTGCCAGCAGCGACCCTAGCGGGTCTTCCTACGAGCAGTACTTC. Full variable domain (outside the CDR3, taken from reference TRBV7-9 and TRBJ2-7): DTGVSQNPRHKITKRGQNVTFRCDPISEHNRLYWYRQTLGQGPEFLTYFQNEAQLEKSRLLSDRFSAERPKGSFSTLEIQRTEQGDSAMYLCASSDPSGSSYEQYFGPGTRLTVT.

This clonotype was recorded many times. The CDR3: CSARWVRGRRSYEQYF. As DNA, the CDR3 is TGCAGTGCTAGATGGGTTCGGGGGCGCCGGTCCTACGAGCAGTACTTC. The rearrangement uses TRBV20-1 and TRBJ2-7, with D perhaps TRBD1 or TRBD2 (6 bases each). Germline V gene data show CDR1 as DFQATT and CDR2 as SNEGSKA (reference sequence). The CDR3 has 16 residues. The V and J ends lost 2 bases and 1 base respectively, with 18 bases between them.

This clonotype has at least ten counts. The CDR3, as DNA: TGTGCCAGCAGCTTAGAAGGGCTAGCGGGAGGGTACAATGAGCAGTTCTTC. Protein: CASSLEGLAGGYNEQFF. The chain couples TRBV11-2 to TRBJ2-1; 12 nucleotides match TRBD2. The V segment lost 0 bases and the J segment 4 bases; nucleotides outside the gene matches: 4. CDR3 length equals 17 residues. Germline V CDR1 and CDR2: SGHAT, FQNNGV. The whole variable domain, remainder taken from reference TRBV11-2 and TRBJ2-1, is EAGVAQSPRYKIIEKRQSVAFWCNPISGHATLYWYQQILGQGPKLLIQFQNNGVVDDSQLPKDRFSAERLKGVDSTLKIQPAKLEDSAVYLCASSLEGLAGGYNEQFFGPGTRLTVL.

CDR3 residues: CAISESLGGGSYEQYF. In DNA, the CDR3 is TGTGCCATCAGTGAGTCCCTTGGGGGAGGCTCCTACGAGCAGTACTTC. This chain links TRBV10-3 with TRBJ2-7, with D maybe TRBD2 (6 bases). Deletions cut 0 bases from V and 0 bases from J, with 12 bases between. Germline CDR1 reads ENHRY; CDR2 reads SYGVKD. This CDR3 contains 16 residues.

The CDR3 DNA is TGTGCCAGCAGCTTCTGGACAGGGTCTGGGGCGGGGGAGCAGCCCCAGCATTTT. Translation: CASSFWTGSGAGEQPQHF. The V call is TRBV7-6, the J call TRBJ1-5; 8 bases are a match to TRBD1. V lost 3 bases, J lost 7 bases, and 17 bases stayed unmatched. CDR3 length: 18 amino acids. Per the germline V gene, CDR1 is SGHVS and CDR2 is FNYEAQ.

The sample holds many counts of this clonotype. This sequence joins TRBV7-2 and TRBJ1-6, with D perhaps matching TRBD1 (5 bases). This CDR3 comprises 14 residues. V gave up 2 bases and J gave up 10 bases, with 12 bases separating them. Germline V gene sequence: CDR1 SGHTA, CDR2 FQGNSA. CDR3 DNA sequence: TGTGCCAGCAGCTTACCAGGGACGCGATCACCCCTCCACTTT. This gives the protein CASSLPGTRSPLHF.

The gene calls are TRBV5-1 and TRBJ1-1; D is possibly TRBD1 (6 bases). This CDR3 has 14 residues. V lost 0 bases and J 7 bases, leaving 13 bases between the germline ends. CDR1 and CDR2 from the germline V gene are SGHRS and YFSETQ. CDR3 amino acids: CASSLAGGASEAFF. CDR3 DNA sequence: TGCGCCAGCAGCTTGGCGGGGGGCGCGAGTGAAGCTTTCTTT.

This CDR3 reads CASSPLGRNEKLFF. In DNA form, the CDR3 reads TGTGCCAGCAGCCCACTGGGCCGAAATGAAAAACTGTTTTTT. The chain joins TRBV9 to TRBJ1-4, with D unresolved. CDR1 is SGDLS and CDR2 is YYNGEE in the germline V gene. The CDR3 spans 14 residues. Trimming removed 4 bases at V and 5 bases at J, with 12 bases between.

In this sample, this clonotype turned up many times. The CDR3 coding sequence is TGCAGTGCTAGAGATGCCCAGGTGGGCACCGGGGAGCTGTTTTTT. It is translated as CSARDAQVGTGELFF. The genes are TRBV20-1 and TRBJ2-2, with no clear D. There are 15 residues in the CDR3. V was clipped by 0 bases and J by 4 bases, with 12 bases between them. Looked up from germline, CDR1 is DFQATT and CDR2 is SNEGSKA (reference sequence).

This clonotype was recorded many times. The rearrangement uses TRBV19 and TRBJ1-4; 8 bases agree with TRBD1. The CDR3 has 13 amino acids. Germline V gives CDR1 LNHDA, CDR2 SQIVND (reference sequence). V shed 5 bases, J shed 8 bases, and the junction held 4 bases outside the gene matches. The DNA of the CDR3 is TGTGCCAGTAGTGGGACAGGTAACGAAAAACTGTTTTTT. This gives the protein CASSGTGNEKLFF. Based on the CDR3 plus reference TRBV19 and TRBJ1-4, the full variable domain is DGGITQSPKYLFRKEGQNVTLSCEQNLNHDAMYWYRQDPGQGLRLIYYSQIVNDFQKGDIAEGYSVSREKKESFPLTVTSAQKNPTAFYLCASSGTGNEKLFFGSGTQLSVL.

The chain is built from TRBV6-7 and TRBJ1-2, with 7 bases fitting TRBD1. TRBV6-7 is noted as an ORF with a role that remains uncertain. This CDR3 spans 17 amino acids. V lost 9 bases to trimming and J lost 2 bases; unmatched junction nucleotides: 18. CDR3 region: CASSLRTSGTANYGYTF. The CDR3, as DNA: TGTGCCAGTAGTCTTCGGACTAGCGGGACAGCAAACTATGGCTACACCTTC.

A note on this clonotype: One base away lies a much larger clone, so this may be a sequencing read error. The chain uses TRBV4-1 and TRBJ2-2, with 10 positions matching TRBD1. CDR3 length: 15 residues. Germline CDR1 and CDR2: MGHRA and YSYEKL. In DNA, the CDR3 is TGCGCCAGCAGGAACCGGGACAGGGGTTCCGGGGAGCCGTTTTTT. Residues: CASRNRDRGSGEPFF.

Only a few counts were recorded for this clonotype. This may arise from a read error, as a much more abundant clone is one base away. The chain couples TRBV7-9 to TRBJ2-2, with D tentatively TRBD1 (6 bases). This CDR3 comprises 19 residues. V shed 1 base and J shed 6 bases, with 24 bases lying between them. Germline V lookup: CDR1 SEHNR, CDR2 FQNEAQ (reference sequence). The CDR3 nucleotides are TGTGCCAGCAGCTTAGTTTTGGTCCAGGGGATAAGAAACCCCGGGGAGCTGTTTTTT. Translating gives CASSLVLVQGIRNPGELFF.

V usage is TRBV4-1 and J usage is TRBJ1-2; 9 nucleotides line up with TRBD1. The germline V gene encodes CDR1 MGHRA and CDR2 YSYEKL. Germline trimming cut 0 bases from V and 3 bases from J; bases unmatched to any gene: 2. The CDR3 contains 15 residues. CDR3 nucleotides: TGCGCCAGCAGCCAAGACGGACAGGGGTACTATGGCTACACCTTC. It specifies CASSQDGQGYYGYTF.

The chain links TRBV29-1 to TRBJ1-3; no reliable D call. CDR1 is SQVTM and CDR2 is ANQGSEA in the germline V gene. Trimming removed 4 bases at V and 7 bases at J, with 17 bases between. The CDR3 totals 14 residues. CDR3 residues: CSVVGGRYMNTIYF. CDR3 DNA sequence: TGCAGCGTTGTGGGAGGACGCTACATGAACACCATATATTTT.

The sample holds many counts of this clonotype. The genes are TRBV7-3 and TRBJ2-2; 7 positions match TRBD2. Germline-derived CDR1 and CDR2 are SGHTA and FQGTGA. This CDR3 spans 16 amino acids. The V and J ends lost 4 bases and 5 bases, in that order; junction bases with no gene match: 10. Here the CDR3 DNA reads TGTGCCAGCAGCTCGCCCGGGACTACCAGTACCGGGGAGCTGTTTTTT. Protein sequence: CASSSPGTTSTGELFF.

The chain is built from TRBV24-1 and TRBJ1-2; D not certain. This CDR3 has 14 amino acids. V lost 3 bases, J lost 4 bases, and 11 bases lay in between. CDR1 KGHDR and CDR2 SFDVKD come from the germline V gene. The CDR3, as DNA: TGTGCCACCAGTGATCGGACTCGCGGCTATGGCTACACCTTC. This codes for CATSDRTRGYGYTF.

This clonotype showed up many times. The chain recombines TRBV7-6 with TRBJ2-3, with D perhaps matching TRBD2 (6 bases). V was trimmed by 7 bases and J by 4 bases, leaving 12 bases between them. The CDR3 is 13 residues long. Germline values: CDR1 SGHVS, CDR2 FNYEAQ. The CDR3 DNA follows: TGTGCCAGCAAGGAGGGCGGTGCAGATACGCAGTATTTT. It translates to CASKEGGADTQYF.

This clonotype was recorded at least ten times. The chain couples TRBV7-6 to TRBJ2-5; 10 bases fit TRBD2. The CDR3 runs to 16 residues. Germline-derived CDR1 and CDR2 are SGHVS and FNYEAQ. After removal of 1 base from V and 1 base from J, the junction contained 3 bases not matched to a gene. The CDR3: CASSLVAGGAQETQYF. CDR3 coding DNA: TGTGCCAGCAGCTTAGTAGCGGGAGGAGCCCAAGAGACCCAGTACTTC.

This clonotype turned up a few times. V and J are TRBV18 and TRBJ1-1; TRBD1 agrees at 7 bases. The CDR3 has 13 residues. Trimming cost V 3 bases and J 8 bases; bases outside gene matches: 6. Germline V gene lookup returns CDR1 KGHSH and CDR2 LQKENI. The CDR3 region has the DNA TGTGCCAGCTCACCCGCGACAGGGCTGGAAGCTTTCTTT. It specifies CASSPATGLEAFF.